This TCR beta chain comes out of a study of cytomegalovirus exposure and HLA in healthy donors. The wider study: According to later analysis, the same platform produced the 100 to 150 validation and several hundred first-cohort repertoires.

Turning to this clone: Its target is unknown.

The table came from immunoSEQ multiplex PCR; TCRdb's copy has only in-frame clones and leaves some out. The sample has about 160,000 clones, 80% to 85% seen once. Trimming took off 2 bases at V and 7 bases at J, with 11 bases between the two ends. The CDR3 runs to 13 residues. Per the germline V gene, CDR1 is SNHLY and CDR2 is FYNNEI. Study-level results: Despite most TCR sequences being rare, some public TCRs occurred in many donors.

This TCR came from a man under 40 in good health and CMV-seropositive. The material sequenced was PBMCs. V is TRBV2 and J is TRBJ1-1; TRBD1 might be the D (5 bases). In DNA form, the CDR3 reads TGTGCCAGCAGTGAAATAGGGGTGGATGAAGCTTTCTTT. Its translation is CASSEIGVDEAFF.